The following is a TCR beta chain sequence with its context. What it binds is unknown. It was with 60 Vbeta and 13 Jbeta primers that the PCR ran. TCRdb keeps only in-frame clones here, not all; method: immunoSEQ multiplex PCR. The table has around 80,000 clones, 62% seen once. This entry is derived from a study of cytomegalovirus exposure and HLA in healthy donors. Study-wide findings and caveats: Association of roughly 18,000 TCR beta sequences with HLA alleles was found at 0.05 false discovery rate in a later analysis. Most CMV-associated TCR beta chains were later found to appear HLA-restricted. Most of the TCR beta V segments (in an earlier analysis) were productive either about 87% or about 30% of the time. The investigators catalogued 150 to 200 TCR beta chains as cytomegalovirus-associated.

Per germline, CDR1 SEHNR and CDR2 FQNEAQ (reference sequence). The CDR3 totals 15 residues. Losses at the gene ends were 4 bases for V and 3 bases for J; bases not matched to a gene: 8. Sequenced: PBMCs. The J gene is TRBJ2-7, the V gene TRBV7-9; 8 nucleotides agree with TRBD1. This receptor was obtained from a male donor in good health and CMV-seropositive. The CDR3 loop is CASSSNQGADYEQYF. DNA for the CDR3: TGTGCCAGCAGCTCGAACCAGGGGGCGGACTACGAGCAGTACTTC.